What follows describes a single T cell receptor (beta chain). The antigen is unknown. Libraries were prepared by immunoSEQ multiplex PCR; TCRdb keeps only in-frame clonotypes and omits some of them. There are some 130,000 clones in the sample; roughly 90% occur only once, and roughly 6% lies in the top ten. This sample was included in a study of T cell responses to AZD1222 COVID-19 vaccine. Regarding the study as a whole: The donors showed a predominance of white British ancestry and of females, with possible underestimation of clonal diversity.

Germline trimming cut 4 bases from V and 0 bases from J; bases unmatched to any gene: 6. Germline CDR1 is SGHNT and CDR2 is YYREEE (reference sequence). The CDR3 spans 16 residues. J is TRBJ1-3 and V is TRBV5-4, with 8 bases matching TRBD1. The clonotype originates from an adult in good health. This material consisted of peripheral blood, taken on day 0 of AZD1222 vaccination. In nucleotides, the CDR3 is TGTGCCAGCAGCCCGGACAGGGTAAACTCTGGAAACACCATATATTTT. The encoded protein is CASSPDRVNSGNTIYF.